Listed below are T cell receptor beta chains from one sample, sequenced in a study of spatial heterogeneity in lung cancer. TCRdb re-derived calls from the 5' RACE reads in MiXCR, one entry per CDR3 protein. This sample carries approximately 6,300 distinct CDR3 sequences, 18% of them seen once, and the ten largest clones take roughly 15%. The sample was normal lung tissue next to the tumor, taken at surgery. These receptors originate from a male donor with early-stage non-small cell lung cancer. The conserved cysteine and the conserved F or W are not part of the CDR3 here.

CDR3	V	J
AWSDLTGVETQY	TRBV30	TRBJ2-5
ASSTQRRADTQY	TRBV7-9	TRBJ2-3
ASSLWTGGSSPLH	TRBV11-1	TRBJ1-6
ASSLGQGYYQPQH	TRBV7-8	TRBJ1-5
ASSAGLAELAEAF	TRBV18	TRBJ1-1
SARDLSEDHPYEQY	TRBV20-1	TRBJ2-7
ASRGVDPRGGSYEQY	TRBV7-2	TRBJ2-7
ASSYDRGSDEKLF	TRBV28	TRBJ1-4
SAGDPTSGSMDTQY	TRBV20-1	TRBJ2-3
ASSLVPGYEQY	TRBV7-8	TRBJ2-7
SASGTSDPPNTQY	TRBV20-1	TRBJ2-3
ASRFPPPSTEAF	TRBV12-2	TRBJ1-1
ASSLRTELNTEAF	TRBV28	TRBJ1-1
SARGQKKGKNQPQH	TRBV20-1	TRBJ1-5
ASSLIPERELF	TRBV7-2	TRBJ2-2
ASSYDSGPTYEQY	TRBV6-6	TRBJ2-7
ASSIFQGAAPGELF	TRBV19	TRBJ2-2
ASSLAGGYTEAF	TRBV12-3/TRBV12-4	TRBJ1-1